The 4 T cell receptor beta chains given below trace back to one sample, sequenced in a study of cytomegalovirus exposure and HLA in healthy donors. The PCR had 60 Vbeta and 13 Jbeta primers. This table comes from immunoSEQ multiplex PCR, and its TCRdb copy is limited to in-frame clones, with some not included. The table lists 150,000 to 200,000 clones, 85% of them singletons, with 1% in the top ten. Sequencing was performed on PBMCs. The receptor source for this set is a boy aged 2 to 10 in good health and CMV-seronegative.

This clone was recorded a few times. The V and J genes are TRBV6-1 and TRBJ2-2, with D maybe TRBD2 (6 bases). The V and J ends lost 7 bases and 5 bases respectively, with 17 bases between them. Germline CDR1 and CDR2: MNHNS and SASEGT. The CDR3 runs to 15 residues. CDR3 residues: CASISGTAGTGELFF. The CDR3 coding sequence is TGTGCCAGCATCTCGGGGACGGCGGGGACCGGGGAGCTGTTTTTT.

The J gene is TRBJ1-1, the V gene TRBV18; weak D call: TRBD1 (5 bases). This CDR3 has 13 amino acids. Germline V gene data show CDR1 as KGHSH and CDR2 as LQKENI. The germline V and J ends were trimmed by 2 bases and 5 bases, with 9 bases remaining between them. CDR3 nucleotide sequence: TGTGCCAGCTCACCATTCAGGGAAACTGAAGCTTTCTTT. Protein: CASSPFRETEAFF.

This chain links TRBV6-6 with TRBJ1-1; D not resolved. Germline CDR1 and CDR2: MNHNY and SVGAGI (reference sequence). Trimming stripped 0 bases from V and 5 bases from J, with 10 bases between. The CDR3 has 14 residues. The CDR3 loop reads CASSYSRGNTEAFF. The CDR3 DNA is TGTGCCAGCAGTTACTCGAGAGGTAATACTGAAGCTTTCTTT.

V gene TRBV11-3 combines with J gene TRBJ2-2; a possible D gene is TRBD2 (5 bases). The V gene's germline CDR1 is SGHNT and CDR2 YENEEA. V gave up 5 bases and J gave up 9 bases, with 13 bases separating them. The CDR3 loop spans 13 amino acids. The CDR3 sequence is CASSISGSRELFF. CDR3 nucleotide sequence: TGTGCCAGCAGCATAAGTGGGAGCCGGGAGCTGTTTTTT.